Described below is a single TCR beta chain sequence and its context. These data are taken from a study of regulatory T cells in long-lasting Graves disease. Described time point: newly diagnosed GD, antithyroid drugs for less than 3 months. There was RNA extracted from PBMCs, and the TCR library was made from it. With iRepertoire HTBI primers and Arm-PCR of CDR3 regions, TCR beta libraries were built. TCRdb analysed the multiplex PCR reads with MiXCR anew, one entry per CDR3 protein. The table includes some 330,000 distinct CDR3 sequences, 12% detected once. The germline V and J ends were trimmed by 4 bases and 4 bases, with 14 bases remaining between them. The CDR3 runs to 14 residues. Germline assignment: CDR1 SGHRS and CDR2 YFSETQ. These same records also appear under a second study, on T cells in Graves' hyperthyroidism and ophthalmopathy. That paper notes: First-round RT-PCR of the TCR CDR3 relied on the HTBI primer set.

This TCR derives from a woman between 18 and 29 years old with Graves disease. This chain connects TRBV5-1 to TRBJ1-1; D remains unclear. Sequencing was performed on peripheral blood mononuclear cells (PBMCs), taken at new diagnosis, from a patient treated with antithyroid drugs. The CDR3 is CASSPAAIVTEAFF. In DNA form, the CDR3 reads TGCGCCAGCAGCCCCGCAGCTATTGTCACTGAAGCTTTCTTT.